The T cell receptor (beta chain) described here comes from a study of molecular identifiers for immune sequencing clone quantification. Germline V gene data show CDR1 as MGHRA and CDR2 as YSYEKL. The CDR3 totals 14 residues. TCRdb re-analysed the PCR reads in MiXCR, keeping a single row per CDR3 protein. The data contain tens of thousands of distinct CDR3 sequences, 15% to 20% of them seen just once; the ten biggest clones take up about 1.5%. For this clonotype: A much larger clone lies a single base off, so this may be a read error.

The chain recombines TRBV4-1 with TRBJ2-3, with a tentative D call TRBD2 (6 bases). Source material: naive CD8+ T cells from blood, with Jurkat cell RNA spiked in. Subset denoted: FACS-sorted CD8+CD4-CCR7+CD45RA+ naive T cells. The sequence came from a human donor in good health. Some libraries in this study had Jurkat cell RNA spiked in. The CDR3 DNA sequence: TGCGCCAGCAGCCCCGGACTATTATCAGATACGCGGTATTTT. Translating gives CASSPGLLSDTRYF.